This TCR beta chain was identified in a study of identical twins. Of note for this clonotype: Its antigen is unknown.

TCRdb reanalysed the 5' RACE reads using MiXCR and keeps one entry per CDR3 protein. The repertoire holds 500,000 to 550,000 distinct CDR3 sequences, with around 24% as singletons. Looked up from germline, CDR1 is DFQATT and CDR2 is SNEGSKA (reference sequence). This CDR3 comprises 15 residues. Trimming cost V 4 bases and J 2 bases; bases outside gene matches: 9. General study results and limits: The more abundant beta clonotypes in cord blood had fewer insertions, and memory repertoires did not show this.

These data were also reused for a study on yellow fever vaccine responses in identical twins.

The source is a woman aged 18-29 years in good health. The rearrangement joins TRBV20-1 to TRBJ2-3; 7 bases align to TRBD2. Sequencing was performed on CD4+ T cells sorted from blood. CDR3 sequence: CSATPSSGFTDTQYF. CDR3 coding DNA: TGCAGTGCTACCCCCAGTAGCGGGTTCACAGATACGCAGTATTTT.